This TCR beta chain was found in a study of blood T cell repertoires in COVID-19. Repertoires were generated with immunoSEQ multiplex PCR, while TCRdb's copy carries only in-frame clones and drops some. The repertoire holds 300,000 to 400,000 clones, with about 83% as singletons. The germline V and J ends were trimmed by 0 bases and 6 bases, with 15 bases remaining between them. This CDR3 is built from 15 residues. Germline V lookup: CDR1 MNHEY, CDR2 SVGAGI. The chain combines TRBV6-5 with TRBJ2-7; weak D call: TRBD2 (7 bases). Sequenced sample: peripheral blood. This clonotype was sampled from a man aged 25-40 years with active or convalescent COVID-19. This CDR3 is CASSYSIGGGPEQYF. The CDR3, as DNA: TGTGCCAGCAGTTACTCGATAGGGGGGGGGCCCGAGCAGTACTTC.